The T cell receptor beta chain described here comes from a study of blood T cells in healthy people across ages. This clonotype was counted a few times. Its antigen is unidentified. Study-wide findings and caveats: Higher diversity and more naive CD4+ cells were features of long-lived donors, compared to aged donors.

PCR was performed a second time for about 7 to 12 cycles using a sample-barcoded 5' primer and a J-beta primer mix. One entry per CDR3 protein, called by TCRdb with MiXCR from the 5' RACE reads. The sample has approximately 800,000 distinct CDR3 sequences; about 42% are singletons. Those donating, healthy Caucasian individuals from Russia, were aged roughly 6 to 100. Germline lookup yields CDR1 SQVTM and CDR2 ANQGSEA. This CDR3 region has 14 residues. V was cut by 5 bases and J by 3 bases, with 13 bases left in between. Material for sequencing was blood. V is TRBV29-1 and J is TRBJ2-2; D is uncertain. This TCR came from an older man in good health. CDR3 in amino acids: CSVSPRLDTGELFF. CDR3 coding DNA: TGCAGCGTTTCCCCCCGACTGGACACCGGGGAGCTGTTTTTT.